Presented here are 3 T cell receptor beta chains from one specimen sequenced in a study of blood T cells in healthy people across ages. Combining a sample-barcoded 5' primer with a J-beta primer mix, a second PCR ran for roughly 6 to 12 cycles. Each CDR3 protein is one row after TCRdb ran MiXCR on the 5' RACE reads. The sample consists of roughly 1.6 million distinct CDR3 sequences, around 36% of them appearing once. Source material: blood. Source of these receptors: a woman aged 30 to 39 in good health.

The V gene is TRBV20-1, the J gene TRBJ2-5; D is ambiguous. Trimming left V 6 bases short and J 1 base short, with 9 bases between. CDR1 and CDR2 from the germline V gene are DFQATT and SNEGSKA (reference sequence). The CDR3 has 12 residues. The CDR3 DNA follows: TGCAGTGCCCCCATGGGCCAAGAGACCCAGTACTTC. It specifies CSAPMGQETQYF.

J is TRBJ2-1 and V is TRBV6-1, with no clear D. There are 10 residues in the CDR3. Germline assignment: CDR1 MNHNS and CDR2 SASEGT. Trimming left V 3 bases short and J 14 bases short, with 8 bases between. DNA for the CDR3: TGTGCCAGCAGTGAGGCGCTGGAGTTCTTC. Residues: CASSEALEFF.

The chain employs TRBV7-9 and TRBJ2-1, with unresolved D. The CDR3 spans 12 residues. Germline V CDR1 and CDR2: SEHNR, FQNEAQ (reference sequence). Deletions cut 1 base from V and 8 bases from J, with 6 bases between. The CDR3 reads CASSLVVYEQFF. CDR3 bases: TGTGCCAGCAGCTTAGTGGTCTATGAGCAGTTCTTC.